This TCR beta chain stems from a study of cytomegalovirus exposure and HLA in healthy donors. The junction had 5 bases not matched to a gene; V was cut back by 9 bases and J by 0 bases. Germline CDR1 reads MDHEN; CDR2 reads SYDVKM. The CDR3 consists of 13 residues. Researchers ran the PCR with 60 Vbeta and 13 Jbeta primers. In the study's own analysis: Tens of millions of unique TCR beta chains, roughly 11 million of them shared, were counted by a later analysis. The table came from immunoSEQ multiplex PCR; TCRdb's copy has only in-frame clones and leaves some out. V, J and clone size derive from that table, while D and trimming were established from the DNA sequence. Of approximately 110,000 clones in the sample, roughly 68% were seen once.

The sequencing sample was made of PBMCs. The origin of this receptor is a man aged 25 to 40 in good health and CMV-seropositive. V usage is TRBV28 and J usage is TRBJ2-7, with 7 bases lining up with TRBD1. The CDR3 spells CASSTGSSYEQYV. The CDR3 bases are TGTGCCAGTTCGACAGGGAGCTCCTACGAGCAGTACGTC.